What follows are 5 T cell receptor beta chains derived from one specimen sequenced in a study of T cell responses to AZD1222 COVID-19 vaccine. The repertoire was sequenced with immunoSEQ multiplex PCR; TCRdb's copy has only in-frame clones and lacks some. Of 70,000 to 90,000 clones in the sample, about nine tenths are singletons; the top ten hold more than 15%. The sequencing used peripheral blood, collected 28 days after the second AZD1222 dose. These receptors came from an adult who received the AZD1222 COVID-19 vaccine.

A remark on this clone: This CDR3 is missing its conserved last phenylalanine or tryptophan, likely due to a read error. Because the CDR3's place on the DNA is in doubt, the DNA is left out and the CDR3 is given as listed by TCRdb. The chain uses TRBV3-1 (or the pseudogene TRBV3-2) and TRBJ2-7. Germline V gives CDR1 LGHDT, CDR2 YNNKEL (reference sequence). With termini counted, the CDR3 has 15 amino acids. This CDR3 is CASSQDIEGLAGDEC.

The chain links TRBV27 to TRBJ2-1, with D possibly TRBD2 on 6 matching bases. V lost 0 bases, J lost 0 bases, and 6 bases lay in between. The CDR3 runs 15 residues. Germline assignment: CDR1 MNHEY and CDR2 SMNVEV (reference sequence). The CDR3 protein is CASSLSGLSYNEQFF. For the CDR3, the DNA is TGTGCCAGCAGTTTATCGGGACTCTCCTACAATGAGCAGTTCTTC.

For this clone: Within the sample, other DNA sequences also encode this same CDR3. The CDR3 DNA sequence: TGTGCCAGCTCACCTGAGAGCACAGATACGCAGTATTTT. Translating gives CASSPESTDTQYF. The rearrangement uses TRBV18 and TRBJ2-3; D gene unclear. The CDR3 length is 13 residues. Germline V lookup: CDR1 KGHSH, CDR2 LQKENI. Trimming stripped 3 bases from V and 0 bases from J, with 4 bases between.

J is TRBJ1-2 and V is TRBV5-1; maybe TRBD1 (6 bases). From germline, CDR1 is SGHRS and CDR2 YFSETQ. The V gene lost 6 bases and the J gene lost 7 bases, with 22 bases spanning the gap. This CDR3 is built from 15 residues. The CDR3: CASTQGNGASGGYTF. The CDR3 DNA follows: TGCGCCAGCACGCAGGGGAATGGTGCGAGTGGTGGCTACACCTTC.

This sequence joins TRBV30 and TRBJ1-1; TRBD1 agrees at 7 bases. Per germline, CDR1 GTSNPN and CDR2 SVGIG (reference sequence). The CDR3 contains 15 residues. Trimming removed 0 bases from V and 4 bases from J; junction bases left unmatched: 8. CDR3 amino acids: CAWSVPTGDSTEAFF. CDR3 in DNA: TGTGCCTGGAGTGTACCAACAGGGGATAGCACTGAAGCTTTCTTT.